This record covers a single T cell receptor (beta chain). This specimen belongs to a study of blood T cell repertoires in COVID-19. Profiling relied on immunoSEQ multiplex PCR, and the TCRdb table lists in-frame clones only, not all of them. Seen here are 200,000 to 250,000 clones, approximately 81% observed once, and the top ten hold over 2.5%. Material for sequencing was peripheral blood. The source is a man over 45 who had recovered from COVID-19.

The CDR3 nucleotides read TGTGCCAGCAGCACGGACAGGGGAGCGGGCCAGCCCCAGCATTTT. Translating it yields CASSTDRGAGQPQHF. This chain connects TRBV7-9 to TRBJ1-5; 9 nucleotides align to TRBD1. This CDR3 contains 15 residues. Germline lookup yields CDR1 SEHNR and CDR2 FQNEAQ (reference sequence). V was clipped by 5 bases and J by 7 bases; unmatched bases: 9.